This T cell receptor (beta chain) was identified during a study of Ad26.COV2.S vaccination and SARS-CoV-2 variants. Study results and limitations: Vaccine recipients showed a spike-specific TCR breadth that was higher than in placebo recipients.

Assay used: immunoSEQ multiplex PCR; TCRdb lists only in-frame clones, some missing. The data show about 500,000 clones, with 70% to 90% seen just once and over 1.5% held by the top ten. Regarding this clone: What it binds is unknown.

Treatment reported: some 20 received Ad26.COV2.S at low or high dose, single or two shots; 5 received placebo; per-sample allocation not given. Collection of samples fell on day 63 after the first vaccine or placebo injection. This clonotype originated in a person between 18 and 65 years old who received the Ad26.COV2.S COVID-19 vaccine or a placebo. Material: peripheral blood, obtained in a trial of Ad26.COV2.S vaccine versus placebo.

The chain's CDR3 is CASSIDVAAGQYF. The CDR3 DNA sequence: TGTGCCAGTAGTATAGATGTTGCGGCGGGGCAGTACTTC. This sequence joins TRBV19 and TRBJ2-7; tentative D call: TRBD2 (5 bases). The CDR3 has 13 amino acids. Germline V lookup: CDR1 LNHDA, CDR2 SQIVND (reference sequence). Trimming left V 0 bases short and J 9 bases short, with 12 bases between. The full variable domain, rest sourced from reference TRBV19 and TRBJ2-7, is DGGITQSPKYLFRKEGQNVTLSCEQNLNHDAMYWYRQDPGQGLRLIYYSQIVNDFQKGDIAEGYSVSREKKESFPLTVTSAQKNPTAFYLCASSIDVAAGQYFGPGTRLTVT.